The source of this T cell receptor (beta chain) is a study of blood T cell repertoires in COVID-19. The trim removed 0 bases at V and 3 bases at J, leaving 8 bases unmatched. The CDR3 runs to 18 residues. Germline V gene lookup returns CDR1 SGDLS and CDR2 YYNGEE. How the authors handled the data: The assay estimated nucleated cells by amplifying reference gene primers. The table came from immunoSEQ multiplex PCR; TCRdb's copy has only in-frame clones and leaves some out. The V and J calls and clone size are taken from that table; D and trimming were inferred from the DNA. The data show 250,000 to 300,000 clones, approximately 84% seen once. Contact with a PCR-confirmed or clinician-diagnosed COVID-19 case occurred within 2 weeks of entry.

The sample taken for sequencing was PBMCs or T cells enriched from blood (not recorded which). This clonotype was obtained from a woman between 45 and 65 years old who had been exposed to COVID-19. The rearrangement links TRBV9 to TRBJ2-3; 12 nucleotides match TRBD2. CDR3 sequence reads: CASSVELAGGPPTDTQYF. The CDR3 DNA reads TGTGCCAGCAGCGTAGAGCTAGCGGGGGGGCCACCTACAGATACGCAGTATTTT.